This T cell receptor (beta chain) was recorded in a study of CD8+CD57+ T cells in acquired aplastic anemia. Study as a whole: Mean yield of DNA from sorted CD4+ and CD8+ cells was approximately 3 ug. Broader study findings: The study found no significant CD8+ Simpson's diversity difference between patients and controls.

Sequencing was done on patients that had shown CD8+CD57+ cell expansion by flow cytometry. Untreated patients provided the blood samples, with no therapy given before sampling. Worth noting for this clonotype: Its antigen is undetermined.

CDR3 and TCR beta VDJ profiling relied on genomic DNA as the template. A single record per CDR3 protein comes from TCRdb applying MiXCR to the reads. The sample holds over 150,000 distinct CDR3 sequences; about 64% are singletons and the top ten take more than 35%. The TCR originated in a human donor with aplastic anemia. The sequenced sample consisted of sorted CD4+, CD8+, or CD8+CD57+ T cells (not recorded which) from PBMCs.

The CDR3 sequence is CASSVSVGRVEAFF. In DNA form, the CDR3 reads TGCGCCAGCAGTGTATCTGTGGGAAGGGTTGAAGCTTTCTTT. J is TRBJ1-1 and V is TRBV10-2; unclear D gene. The CDR3 is 14 amino acids. The V gene lost 4 bases and the J gene lost 7 bases, with 16 bases spanning the gap. Per the germline V gene, CDR1 is WSHSY and CDR2 is SAAADI.